Below, one T cell receptor (beta chain) is given with its context. Its antigen is currently unknown. The study drew all its donors from Caucasian adults living in Nashville, Tennessee. Germline V gives CDR1 SGDLS, CDR2 YYNGEE. J was trimmed by 7 bases and V by 0 bases; bases with no gene match: 6. The CDR3 consists of 14 residues. Using immunoSEQ multiplex PCR, the repertoire was profiled, and TCRdb retains in-frame clones only, with some absent. The table records 1.4 million to 1.5 million clones, 96% of them present only once. The sample is drawn from a study of shared clonotypes between healthy human individuals. Study as a whole: The donor group consisted of a couple of women and a few men, aged 18 to 49.

Study observations and caveats: In a few donors, around 5.5% of naive CD4 clonotypes appeared in common. Compared with clonotypes that all four donors shared, non-shared clonotypes had lower generation probabilities.

The sequence derives from a young man in good health. Sequencing used naive CD4+ T cells sorted from blood. Subset indicated: CD45RA+ positively selected. V usage is TRBV9 and J usage is TRBJ1-2; 7 bases are shared with TRBD1. The CDR3 region has the DNA TGTGCCAGCAGCGTAGACAGGGGTACTTTTGGCTACACCTTC. Translating it yields CASSVDRGTFGYTF.